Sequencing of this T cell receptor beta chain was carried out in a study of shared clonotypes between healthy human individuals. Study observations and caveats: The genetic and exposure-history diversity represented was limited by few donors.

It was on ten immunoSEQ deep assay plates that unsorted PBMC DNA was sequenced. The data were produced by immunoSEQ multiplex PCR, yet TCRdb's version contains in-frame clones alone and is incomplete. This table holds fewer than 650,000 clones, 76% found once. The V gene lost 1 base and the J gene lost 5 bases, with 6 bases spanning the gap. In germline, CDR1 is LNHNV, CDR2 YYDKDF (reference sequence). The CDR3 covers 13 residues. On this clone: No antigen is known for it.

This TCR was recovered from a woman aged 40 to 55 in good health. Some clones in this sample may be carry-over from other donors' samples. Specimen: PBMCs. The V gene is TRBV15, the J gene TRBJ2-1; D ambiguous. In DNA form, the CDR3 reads TGTGCCACCAGCAGAGTTAATGACAATGAGCAGTTCTTC. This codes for CATSRVNDNEQFF.